The 19 T cell receptor beta chains reported below all come from one sample, sequenced in a study of cytomegalovirus exposure and HLA in healthy donors. 13 Jbeta primers and 60 Vbeta primers were used for the PCR. Assay used: immunoSEQ multiplex PCR; TCRdb lists only in-frame clones, some missing. The sample lists more than 95,000 clones, roughly 80% occurring once. Sequencing was performed on PBMCs. These receptors were taken from a man aged 18 to 30 in good health and CMV-seropositive.

The chain employs TRBV5-6 and TRBJ2-5; 10 bases are shared with TRBD1. The J call may be in error: the DNA end matches TRBJ2-7 better. The CDR3 loop spans 14 amino acids. Looked up from germline, CDR1 is SGHDT and CDR2 is YYEEEE. The CDR3 is CASSPGTGAYEQYF. For the CDR3, the DNA is TGTGCCAGCAGCCCGGGGACAGGGGCCTACGAGCAGTACTTC.

Concerning this clone: Distinct nucleotide sequences in the sample also encode this CDR3. The chain employs TRBV7-8 and TRBJ1-1; perhaps TRBD1 as D (5 bases). The germline V gene has CDR1 SGHVS and CDR2 FQNEAQ. The V end was cut by 4 bases, the J end by 7 bases, with 16 bases between. The CDR3 totals 14 residues. CDR3 residues: CASSSNIDSGEAFF. CDR3 sequence (DNA): TGTGCCAGCAGCTCCAACATCGACAGTGGTGAAGCTTTCTTT. The entire variable domain, with the rest obtained from reference TRBV7-8 and TRBJ1-1, is as follows: GAGVSQSPRYKVAKRGQDVALRCDPISGHVSLFWYQQALGQGPEFLTYFQNEAQLDKSGLPSDRFFAERPEGSVSTLKIQRTQQEDSAVYLCASSSNIDSGEAFFGQGTRLTVV.

The chain carries TRBV30 and TRBJ2-6, with TRBD1 identical over 7 bases. With 3 bases clipped from V and 0 bases from J, the junction kept 11 bases outside the gene matches. The germline gives CDR1 GTSNPN, CDR2 SVGIG (reference sequence). The length of the CDR3 is 18 residues. The CDR3 is CAWSRQGVGISGANVLTF. The DNA of the CDR3 is TGTGCCTGGAGCCGACAGGGTGTTGGAATCTCTGGGGCCAACGTCCTGACTTTC.

This chain joins TRBV7-8 and TRBJ2-7, with 9 bases lining up with TRBD1. Germline V gives CDR1 SGHVS, CDR2 FQNEAQ. This CDR3 has 18 residues. Trimming cost V 1 base and J 2 bases; bases outside gene matches: 12. CDR3 in amino acids: CASSLVPGQGGTTYEQYF. The CDR3 DNA follows: TGTGCCAGCAGCTTAGTTCCGGGACAGGGAGGGACTACCTACGAGCAGTACTTC.

The chain is built from TRBV28 and TRBJ1-5; D unclear. The V end lost 5 bases, the J end lost 1 base, and 12 bases lay between the germline ends. From germline, CDR1 is MDHEN and CDR2 SYDVKM. CDR3 length equals 15 residues. The CDR3 loop reads CASSPGLWSNQPQHF. The DNA for the CDR3 is TGTGCCAGCAGTCCCGGGTTGTGGAGCAATCAGCCCCAGCATTTT.

This clone is a singleton in its sample. J is TRBJ1-2 and V is TRBV2; no definite D call. Trimming pared 3 bases from V and 0 bases from J, leaving 8 bases between. Germline V gene data show CDR1 as SNHLY and CDR2 as FYNNEI. The CDR3 consists of 14 residues. The CDR3 loop reads CASSEGAANYGYTF. Written as DNA, the CDR3 is TGTGCCAGCAGTGAGGGAGCAGCTAACTATGGCTACACCTTC.

The chain's CDR3 is CASRLGGGLGPYGYTF. The CDR3 bases are TGTGCAAGTCGCTTAGGGGGGGGGCTCGGCCCTTATGGCTACACCTTC. This chain links TRBV12-2 with TRBJ1-2. TRBV12-2 is a known pseudogene. The CDR3 is 16 amino acids.

This CDR3 reads CAWSSGVDMNTEAFF. The CDR3 DNA follows: TGTGCCTGGAGTTCGGGGGTTGACATGAACACTGAAGCTTTCTTT. V gene TRBV30 combines with J gene TRBJ1-1; weak D call: TRBD1 (5 bases). The CDR3 totals 15 residues. Trimming cost V 2 bases and J 0 bases, with 13 bases left between them. Germline assignment: CDR1 GTSNPN and CDR2 SVGIG (reference sequence).

The rearrangement links TRBV5-1 to TRBJ2-3, with D perhaps TRBD2 (5 bases). V lost 5 bases and J 2 bases, leaving 12 bases between the germline ends. CDR3 size: 14 residues. Per the germline V gene, CDR1 is SGHRS and CDR2 is YFSETQ. DNA of the CDR3: TGCGCCAGCAGGAGTTTAGCGAACACAGATACGCAGTATTTT. Its translation: CASRSLANTDTQYF.

This clone was recorded a few times. This rearrangement joins TRBV6-1 to TRBJ1-5; no reliable D call. The V end was cut by 4 bases, the J end by 2 bases, with 15 bases between. CDR1 MNHNS and CDR2 SASEGT come from the germline V gene. The CDR3 is 16 residues long. The CDR3 nucleotides read TGTGCCAGCAGTGCGATGGTCCTCGGGGGCAATCAGCCCCAGCATTTT. This encodes CASSAMVLGGNQPQHF.

There are a few counts of this clone. The J gene is TRBJ2-2, the V gene TRBV5-6; 7 nucleotides match TRBD2. V trimming: 2 bases; J trimming: 8 bases; junction bases outside the gene matches: 6. The CDR3 covers 14 residues. Germline V gene sequence: CDR1 SGHDT, CDR2 YYEEEE. The chain's CDR3 is CASSFKRGGGELFF. The DNA of the CDR3 is TGTGCCAGCAGCTTTAAGCGGGGAGGAGGGGAGCTGTTTTTT.

This rearrangement joins TRBV7-9 to TRBJ2-2; 7 bases agree with TRBD1. Germline V CDR1 and CDR2: SEHNR, FQNEAQ (reference sequence). CDR3 length: 15 residues. V lost 3 bases and J lost 4; bases outside the gene matches: 5. The CDR3 DNA is TGTGCCAGCAGCTTGACAGGGCGGGTCACCGGGGAGCTGTTTTTT. Its protein product is CASSLTGRVTGELFF.

The V and J genes are TRBV5-4 and TRBJ2-5; TRBD2 might be the D (5 bases). The CDR3 totals 16 residues. V lost 0 bases to trimming and J lost 2 bases, with 14 bases between them. The germline V gene encodes CDR1 SGHNT and CDR2 YYREEE (reference sequence). CDR3 DNA: TGTGCCAGCAGCTTGGCCTACCGGGGAGTACAAGAGACCCAGTACTTC. As protein: CASSLAYRGVQETQYF.

The chain has TRBV10-3 and TRBJ2-6; D possibly corresponds to TRBD2 (5 bases). CDR1 ENHRY and CDR2 SYGVKD come from the germline V gene. V was clipped by 8 bases and J by 4 bases, with 21 bases between them. The CDR3 is made up of 17 amino acids. The CDR3 loop is CAIREATIRGGANVLTF. In DNA, the CDR3 is TGTGCCATCCGGGAAGCCACAATTAGAGGAGGGGCCAACGTCCTGACTTTC.

This chain connects TRBV7-8 to TRBJ2-7; 7 bases are shared with TRBD1. Germline CDR1 and CDR2: SGHVS and FQNEAQ. The CDR3 is made up of 14 amino acids. V lost 7 bases and J lost 0; bases outside the gene matches: 6. The CDR3 protein is CASIRGTASYEQYF. CDR3 DNA sequence: TGTGCCAGCATCAGAGGGACAGCCTCCTACGAGCAGTACTTC.

This clone has more than one count but fewer than ten. The chain has TRBV6-4 and TRBJ2-2; 11 nucleotides agree with TRBD1. Germline trimming cut 2 bases from V and 4 bases from J; bases unmatched to any gene: 0. Germline V gene lookup returns CDR1 MRHNA and CDR2 SNTAGT. There are 15 residues in the CDR3. The CDR3: CASSDGTGGTGELFF. Written as DNA, the CDR3 is TGTGCCAGCAGTGACGGGACAGGGGGCACCGGGGAGCTGTTTTTT.

This chain links TRBV13 with TRBJ2-2; TRBD2 aligns across 13 bases. Germline values: CDR1 PRHDT, CDR2 FYEKMQ (reference sequence). The CDR3 contains 16 residues. V gave up 5 bases and J gave up 4 bases; unmatched junction bases: 4. The CDR3 is CASSLGLAGVTGELFF. CDR3 in DNA: TGTGCCAGCAGCCTCGGACTAGCGGGGGTCACCGGGGAGCTGTTTTTT.

CDR3: CASSLGGSRSTEAFF. The CDR3 DNA is TGTGCCAGCAGCTTAGGTGGGTCAAGGAGCACTGAAGCTTTCTTT. This rearrangement joins TRBV11-2 to TRBJ1-1, with D hard to call. The V gene lost 1 base and the J gene lost 4 bases, with 13 bases spanning the gap. Per germline, CDR1 SGHAT and CDR2 FQNNGV. The CDR3 extends over 15 amino acids.

V is TRBV6-5 and J is TRBJ2-3; 7 nucleotides line up with TRBD2. The V segment lost 8 bases and the J segment 5 bases; nucleotides outside the gene matches: 10. The germline V gene has CDR1 MNHEY and CDR2 SVGAGI. CDR3 length: 14 residues. The CDR3 spells CASLEKRGGDTQYF. CDR3 coding DNA: TGTGCCAGCCTTGAGAAGCGGGGAGGAGATACGCAGTATTTT.